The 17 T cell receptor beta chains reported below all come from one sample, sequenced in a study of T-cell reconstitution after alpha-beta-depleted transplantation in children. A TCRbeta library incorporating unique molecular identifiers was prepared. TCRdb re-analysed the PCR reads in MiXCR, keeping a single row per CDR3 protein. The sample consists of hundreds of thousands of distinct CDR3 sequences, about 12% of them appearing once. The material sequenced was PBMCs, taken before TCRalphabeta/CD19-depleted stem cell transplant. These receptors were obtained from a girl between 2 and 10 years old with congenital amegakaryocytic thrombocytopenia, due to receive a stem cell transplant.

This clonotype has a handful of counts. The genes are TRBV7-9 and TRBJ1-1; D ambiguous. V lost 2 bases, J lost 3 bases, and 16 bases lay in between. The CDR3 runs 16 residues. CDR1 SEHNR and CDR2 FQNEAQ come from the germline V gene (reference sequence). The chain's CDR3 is CASSLKSQSRDTEAFF. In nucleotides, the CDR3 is TGTGCCAGCAGCTTAAAATCCCAGTCAAGGGACACTGAAGCTTTCTTT.

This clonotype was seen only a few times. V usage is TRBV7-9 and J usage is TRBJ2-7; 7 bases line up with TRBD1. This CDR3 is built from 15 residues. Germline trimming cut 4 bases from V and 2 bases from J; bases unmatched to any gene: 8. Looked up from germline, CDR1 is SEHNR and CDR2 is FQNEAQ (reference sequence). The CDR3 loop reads CASSSRQGPTYEQYF. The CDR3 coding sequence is TGTGCCAGCAGCTCCCGACAGGGCCCAACCTACGAGCAGTACTTC.

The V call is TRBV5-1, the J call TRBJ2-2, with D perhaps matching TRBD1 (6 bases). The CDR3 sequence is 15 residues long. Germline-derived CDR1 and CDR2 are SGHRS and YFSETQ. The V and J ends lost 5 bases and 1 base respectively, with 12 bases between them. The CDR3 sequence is CASRKVQGNTGELFF. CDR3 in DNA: TGCGCCAGCAGAAAAGTACAGGGGAACACCGGGGAGCTGTTTTTT.

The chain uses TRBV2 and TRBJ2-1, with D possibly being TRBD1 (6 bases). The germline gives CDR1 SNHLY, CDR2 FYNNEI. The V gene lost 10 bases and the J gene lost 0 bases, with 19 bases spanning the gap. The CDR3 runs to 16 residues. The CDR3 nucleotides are TGTGCCACCCTACGTTATACAGGGATCTCCTACAATGAGCAGTTCTTC. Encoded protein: CATLRYTGISYNEQFF.

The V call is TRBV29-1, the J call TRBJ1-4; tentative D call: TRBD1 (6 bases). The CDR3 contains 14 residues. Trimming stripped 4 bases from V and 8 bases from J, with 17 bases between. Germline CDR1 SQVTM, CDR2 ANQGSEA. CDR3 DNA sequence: TGCAGCGTTGGACACAGGGTGGCAGACGAAAAACTGTTTTTT. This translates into CSVGHRVADEKLFF.

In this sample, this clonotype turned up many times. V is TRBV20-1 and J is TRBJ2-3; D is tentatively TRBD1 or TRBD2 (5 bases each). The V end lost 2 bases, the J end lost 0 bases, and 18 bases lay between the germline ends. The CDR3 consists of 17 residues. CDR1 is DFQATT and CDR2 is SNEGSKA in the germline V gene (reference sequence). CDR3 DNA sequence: TGCAGTGCTAGATACACGGGGCGTGCACTTAGCACAGATACGCAGTATTTT. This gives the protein CSARYTGRALSTDTQYF.

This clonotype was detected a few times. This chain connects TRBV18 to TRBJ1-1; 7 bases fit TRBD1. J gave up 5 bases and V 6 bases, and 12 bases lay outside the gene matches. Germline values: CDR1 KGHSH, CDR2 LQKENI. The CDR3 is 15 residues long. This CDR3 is CASSPTGSLFTEAFF. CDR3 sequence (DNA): TGTGCCAGCTCGCCGACAGGGTCTCTCTTTACTGAAGCTTTCTTT.

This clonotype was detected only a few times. CDR3 protein: CASSQSAMSVGEAFF. The CDR3 nucleotides are TGCGCCAGCAGCCAATCTGCCATGTCTGTCGGGGAAGCTTTCTTT. J is TRBJ1-1 and V is TRBV4-1; D not resolved. This CDR3 has 15 amino acids. Deletions cut 2 bases from V and 8 bases from J, with 18 bases between. Per germline, CDR1 MGHRA and CDR2 YSYEKL.

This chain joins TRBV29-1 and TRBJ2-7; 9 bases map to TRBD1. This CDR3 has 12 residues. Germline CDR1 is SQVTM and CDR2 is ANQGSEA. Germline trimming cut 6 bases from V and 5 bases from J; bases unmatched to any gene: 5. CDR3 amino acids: CSVGQGRNEQYF. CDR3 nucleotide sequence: TGCAGCGTCGGACAGGGGAGGAACGAGCAGTACTTC.

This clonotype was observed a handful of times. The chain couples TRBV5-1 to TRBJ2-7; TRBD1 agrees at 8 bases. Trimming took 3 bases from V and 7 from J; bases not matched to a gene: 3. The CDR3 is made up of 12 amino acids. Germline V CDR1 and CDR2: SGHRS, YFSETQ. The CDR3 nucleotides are TGCGCCAGCAGCTGGGACAGGTTGGAGCAGTACTTC. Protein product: CASSWDRLEQYF.

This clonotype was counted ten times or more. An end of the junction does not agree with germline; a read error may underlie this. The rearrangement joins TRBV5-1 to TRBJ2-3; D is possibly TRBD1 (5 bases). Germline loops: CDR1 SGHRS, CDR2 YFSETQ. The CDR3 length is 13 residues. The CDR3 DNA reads TGTGCCAGCAGCTTTAGGGGAACGGATACGCAGTATTTT. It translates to CASSFRGTDTQYF.

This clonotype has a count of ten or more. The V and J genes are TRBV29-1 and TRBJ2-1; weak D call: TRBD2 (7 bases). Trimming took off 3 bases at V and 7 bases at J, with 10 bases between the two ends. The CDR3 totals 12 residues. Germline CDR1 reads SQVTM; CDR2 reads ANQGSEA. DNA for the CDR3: TGCAGCGTTGAGGGGGGGGCTAATGAGCAGTTCTTC. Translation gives CSVEGGANEQFF.

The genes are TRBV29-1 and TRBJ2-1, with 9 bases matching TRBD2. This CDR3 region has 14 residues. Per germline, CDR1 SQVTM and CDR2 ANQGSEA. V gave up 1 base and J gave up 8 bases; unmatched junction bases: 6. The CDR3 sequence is CSVEVAGEDDEQFF. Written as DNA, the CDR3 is TGCAGCGTTGAAGTAGCGGGAGAGGACGATGAGCAGTTCTTC.

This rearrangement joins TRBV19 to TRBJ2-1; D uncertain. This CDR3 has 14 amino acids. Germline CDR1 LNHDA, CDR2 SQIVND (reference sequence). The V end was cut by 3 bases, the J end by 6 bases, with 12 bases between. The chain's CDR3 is CASSIPGPLNEQFF. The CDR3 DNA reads TGTGCCAGTAGTATCCCCGGGCCACTCAATGAGCAGTTCTTC. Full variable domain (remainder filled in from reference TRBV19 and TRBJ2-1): DGGITQSPKYLFRKEGQNVTLSCEQNLNHDAMYWYRQDPGQGLRLIYYSQIVNDFQKGDIAEGYSVSREKKESFPLTVTSAQKNPTAFYLCASSIPGPLNEQFFGPGTRLTVL.

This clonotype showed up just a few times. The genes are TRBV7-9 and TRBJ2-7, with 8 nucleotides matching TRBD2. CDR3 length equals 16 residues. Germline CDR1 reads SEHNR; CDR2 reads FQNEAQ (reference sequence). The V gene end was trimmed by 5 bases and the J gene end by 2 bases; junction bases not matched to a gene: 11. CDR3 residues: CASSQLTSGRTYEQYF. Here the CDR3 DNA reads TGTGCCAGCAGCCAACTCACTAGCGGAAGAACCTACGAGCAGTACTTC. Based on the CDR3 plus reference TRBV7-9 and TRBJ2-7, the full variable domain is DTGVSQNPRHKITKRGQNVTFRCDPISEHNRLYWYRQTLGQGPEFLTYFQNEAQLEKSRLLSDRFSAERPKGSFSTLEIQRTEQGDSAMYLCASSQLTSGRTYEQYFGPGTRLTVT.

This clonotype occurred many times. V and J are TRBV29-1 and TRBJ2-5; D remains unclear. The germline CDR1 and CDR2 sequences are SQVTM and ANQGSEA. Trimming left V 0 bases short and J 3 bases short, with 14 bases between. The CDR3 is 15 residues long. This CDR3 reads CSVEDENINEETQYF. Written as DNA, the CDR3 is TGCAGCGTTGAAGACGAGAACATAAACGAAGAGACCCAGTACTTC.

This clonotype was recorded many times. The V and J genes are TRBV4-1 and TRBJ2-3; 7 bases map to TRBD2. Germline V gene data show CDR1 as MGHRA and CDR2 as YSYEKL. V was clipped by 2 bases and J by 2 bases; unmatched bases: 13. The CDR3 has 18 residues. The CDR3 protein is CASSQPLGPSGDTDTQYF. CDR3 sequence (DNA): TGCGCCAGCAGCCAACCCTTGGGGCCTAGCGGAGACACAGATACGCAGTATTTT.